This record concerns one TCR beta chain sequence. No antigen is known for it. Single viable CD3+CD4+CD8-CD45RO+ cells were sorted as the memory CD4+ T cells. This sample was included in a study of memory CD4+ T cells and cytomegalovirus serostatus. The overall study: Donors were healthy Belgian adults, under 10 CMV seropositive and around 24 seronegative. Study observations and caveats: CMV serostatus prediction reached median AUC around 0.95, or 0.9 with US-trained model.

In the authors' methods: Out-of-frame sequences were removed, leaving 2 million or so distinct TCRbeta sequences. Method: immunoSEQ multiplex PCR; TCRdb's copy keeps in-frame clones and lacks some. The V and J calls and the clone size are those of that table, but D and trimming were determined from the DNA. The data show 40,000 to 55,000 clones, with approximately 74% seen just once and 0.9% to 1.5% held by the top ten. The CDR3 has 14 residues. Per the germline V gene, CDR1 is MNHNY and CDR2 is SVGAGI (reference sequence). Deletions cut 6 bases from V and 2 bases from J, with 13 bases between. The receptor comes from an adult in good health and CMV-seropositive. The rearrangement links TRBV6-6 to TRBJ1-2; possibly TRBD1 for D (6 bases). What was sequenced was memory CD4+ T cells from blood. This CDR3 is CASSPPTGNYGYTF. CDR3 in DNA: TGTGCCAGCAGCCCACCGACAGGCAACTATGGCTACACCTTC.